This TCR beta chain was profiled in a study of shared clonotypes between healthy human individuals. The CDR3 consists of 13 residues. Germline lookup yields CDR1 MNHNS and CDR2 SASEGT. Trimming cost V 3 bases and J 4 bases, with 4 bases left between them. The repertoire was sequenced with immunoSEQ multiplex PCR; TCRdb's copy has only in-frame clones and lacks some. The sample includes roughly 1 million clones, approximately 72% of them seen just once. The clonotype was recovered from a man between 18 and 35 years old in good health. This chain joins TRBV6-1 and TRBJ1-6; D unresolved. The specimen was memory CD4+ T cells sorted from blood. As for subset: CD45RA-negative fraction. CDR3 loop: CASSDTYNSPLHF. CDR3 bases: TGTGCCAGCAGTGACACGTATAATTCACCCCTCCACTTT.